Shown below are 8 T cell receptor beta chains from a single sample sequenced in a study of post-analysis software for immune sequencing data. General study results and limits: Included in a set of about 5 TRBV segments more frequent in patients than controls were TRBV5-6, TRBV5-1 and TRBV20-1.

cDNA libraries for TCR beta contained unique molecular identifiers. One entry per CDR3 protein results from TCRdb running MiXCR on the PCR reads. This sample has fewer than 850,000 distinct CDR3 sequences, with roughly 46% found just once. Which antigens these TCRs recognize remains unknown. The sample consisted of blood. These receptors all come from a girl between 5 and 17 years old with multiple sclerosis.

The V call is TRBV12-3 or TRBV12-4, the J call TRBJ1-2, with D possibly matching TRBD1 (6 bases). This CDR3 is built from 14 residues. V was clipped by 4 bases and J by 4 bases, with 13 bases between them. This chain's CDR3 is CASSSPQGFYGYTF. Here the CDR3 DNA reads TGTGCCAGCAGTTCACCACAGGGATTCTATGGCTACACCTTC.

The chain has TRBV5-5 and TRBJ2-3, with D possibly TRBD1 on 5 matching bases. Trimming shortened V by 4 bases and J by 2 bases, and 17 bases separated the two germline ends. This CDR3 is 16 amino acids long. Germline CDR1 reads SGHKS; CDR2 reads YYEKEE (reference sequence). The CDR3 DNA reads as TGTGCCAGCAGCCCCCCTGTCTCCAGGGCCACAGATACGCAGTATTTT. Protein product: CASSPPVSRATDTQYF. The variable domain in full, with the rest retrieved from reference TRBV5-5 and TRBJ2-3, is DAGVTQSPTHLIKTRGQQVTLRCSPISGHKSVSWYQQVLGQGPQFIFQYYEKEERGRGNFPDRFSARQFPNYSSELNVNALLLGDSALYLCASSPPVSRATDTQYFGPGTRLTVL.

The genes are TRBV7-2 and TRBJ2-4; TRBD2 might be the D (6 bases). The CDR3 length is 14 residues. Per the germline V gene, CDR1 is SGHTA and CDR2 is FQGNSA. V was pared by 0 bases and J by 6 bases, with 9 bases between. The CDR3 sequence is CASSLAGGGNIQYF. CDR3 coding DNA: TGTGCCAGCAGCTTAGCGGGGGGAGGAAACATTCAGTACTTC.

The chain is built from TRBV20-1 and TRBJ2-3; no clear D gene. The CDR3 has 13 amino acids. V dropped 0 bases and J dropped 0 bases, with 4 bases sitting between them. The germline V gene has CDR1 DFQATT and CDR2 SNEGSKA (reference sequence). Here the CDR3 reads CSARDFSTDTQYF. The CDR3 DNA reads as TGCAGTGCTAGAGACTTTAGCACAGATACGCAGTATTTT.

The rearrangement uses TRBV6-2 or TRBV6-3 and TRBJ2-7, with D tentatively TRBD1 (7 bases). The CDR3 runs to 17 residues. Germline values: CDR1 MNHEY, CDR2 SVGEGT. V lost 6 bases and J lost 4, with 25 bases in between. CDR3 bases: TGTGCCAGCAGACCCGGGGGCCGACAGGGAAAGGGGTACGAGCAGTACTTC. This gives the protein CASRPGGRQGKGYEQYF.

CDR3 region: CSVGPEWGTF. The CDR3 DNA is TGCAGCGTTGGGCCTGAGTGGGGCACCTTC. The chain couples TRBV29-1 to TRBJ1-2; D remains ambiguous. Between the trimmed V and J ends, which lost 4 bases and 13 bases, there was a span of 13 bases. Germline V CDR1 and CDR2: SQVTM, ANQGSEA. This CDR3 contains 10 residues.

This clonotype has a single count. A much more abundant neighbour one base away suggests this may be a read error. J is TRBJ1-2 and V is TRBV29-1; D is undetermined. CDR1 is SQVTM and CDR2 is ANQGSEA in the germline V gene. The CDR3 runs 11 residues. The CDR3 protein is CSVERVYGHTF. In nucleotides, the CDR3 is TGCAGCGTTGAAAGGGTCTATGGCCACACCTTC.

The chain uses TRBV6-2 or TRBV6-3 and TRBJ2-1, with 8 bases aligning to TRBD2. V was pared by 2 bases and J by 5 bases, with 8 bases of the junction left unmatched. This CDR3 contains 16 residues. Germline loops: CDR1 MNHEY, CDR2 SVGEGT. CDR3 DNA sequence: TGTGCCAGCAGTTACGAAAGACTAGCGCCAGACAATGAGCAGTTCTTC. Its translation is CASSYERLAPDNEQFF.